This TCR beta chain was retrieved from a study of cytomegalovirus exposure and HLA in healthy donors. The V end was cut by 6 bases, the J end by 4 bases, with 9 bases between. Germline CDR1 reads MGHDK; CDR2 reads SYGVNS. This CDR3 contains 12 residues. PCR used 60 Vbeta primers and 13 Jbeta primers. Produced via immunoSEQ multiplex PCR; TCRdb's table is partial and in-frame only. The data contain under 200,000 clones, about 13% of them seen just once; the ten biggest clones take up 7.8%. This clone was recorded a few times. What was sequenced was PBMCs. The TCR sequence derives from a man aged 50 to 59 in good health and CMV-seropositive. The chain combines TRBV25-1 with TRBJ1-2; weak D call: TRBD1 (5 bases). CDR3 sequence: CASRTDPYGYTF. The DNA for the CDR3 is TGTGCCAGCAGGACAGACCCCTATGGCTACACCTTC.